The sequence of this TCR beta chain was determined in a study of monozygotic twins with inflammatory bowel disease. TCRdb reprocessed the 5' RACE reads and keeps a single row for each CDR3 protein, giving no DNA. The sample has more than 100,000 distinct CDR3 sequences, and its top ten clones hold approximately 2%. The draw for each donor consisted of a single 2.5 ml blood sample. Study conclusions and caveats: Diversity of TCRbeta measured by inverse Simpson was lower in IBD patients than in healthy co-twins.

Remarks on this clonotype: The antigen remains undetermined.

The receptor was isolated from a human donor with ulcerative colitis or Crohn's disease, or a healthy co-twin of an affected twin (not recorded which). Sample: blood.

The CDR3 spells CASSFLGGGYTF. This chain connects TRBV12-3 or TRBV12-4 to TRBJ1-2; TCRdb's D call of TRBD1 is untestable without DNA. CDR3 size: 12 residues.